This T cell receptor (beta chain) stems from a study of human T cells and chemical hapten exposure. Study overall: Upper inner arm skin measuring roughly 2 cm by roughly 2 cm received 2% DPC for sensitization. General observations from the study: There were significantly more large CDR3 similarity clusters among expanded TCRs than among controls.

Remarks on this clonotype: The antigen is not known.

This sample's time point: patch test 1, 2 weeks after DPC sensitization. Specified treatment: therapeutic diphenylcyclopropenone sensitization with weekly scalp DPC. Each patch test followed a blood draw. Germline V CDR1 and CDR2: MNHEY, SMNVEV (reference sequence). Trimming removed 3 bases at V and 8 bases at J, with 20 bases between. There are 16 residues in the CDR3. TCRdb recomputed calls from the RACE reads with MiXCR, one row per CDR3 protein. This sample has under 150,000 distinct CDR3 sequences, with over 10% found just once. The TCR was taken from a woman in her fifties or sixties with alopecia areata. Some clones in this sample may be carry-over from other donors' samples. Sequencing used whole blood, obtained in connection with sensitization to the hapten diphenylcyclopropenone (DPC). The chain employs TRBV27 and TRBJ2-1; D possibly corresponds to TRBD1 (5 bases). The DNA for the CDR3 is TGTGCCAGCAGTTTTCTCACGGCAGGGAATCTCCATGAGCAGTTCTTC. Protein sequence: CASSFLTAGNLHEQFF.